The rows below give T cell receptor beta chains drawn from one sample of a study of blood T cell repertoires in COVID-19. Some clones are missing from TCRdb's copy, which holds only in-frame ones; the method was immunoSEQ multiplex PCR. This sample carries approximately 300,000 clones, 70% to 90% of them seen once, and the ten largest clones take 5.5% to 7%. Material for sequencing was PBMCs or T cells enriched from blood (not recorded which). The receptors were sampled from a woman aged 30 to 39 who had recovered from COVID-19. Both conserved end residues are part of each CDR3. D genes are given only for firm matches. Clone size is given for some rows only: seen once, a few or many times, or a class if the clone is expanded.

J | size | D | V | CDR3 | DNA
TRBJ2-3 | NA | NA | TRBV9 | CASSAPESPDTQYF | TGTGCCAGCAGCGCGCCCGAAAGCCCAGATACGCAGTATTTT
TRBJ1-1 | NA | TRBD1 | TRBV19 | CASSIGGQGRTEAFF | TGTGCCAGTAGTATAGGCGGACAGGGGAGGACTGAAGCTTTCTTT
TRBJ1-2 | NA | NA | TRBV19 | CASSIRGPGAYGYTF | TGTGCCAGTAGTATAAGAGGGCCAGGCGCCTATGGCTACACCTTC
TRBJ1-3 | NA | NA | TRBV30 | CASGLGGGRNTIYF | TGTGCCTCCGGCCTGGGGGGGGGACGAAACACCATATATTTT
TRBJ1-1 | NA | TRBD1 | TRBV4-2 | CASSPADPGTGGTEAFF | TGTGCCAGCAGCCCGGCAGATCCCGGGACAGGGGGAACTGAAGCTTTCTTT
TRBJ1-1 | NA | TRBD1 | TRBV19 | CASRVDREVAEAFF | TGTGCCAGTAGGGTGGACAGGGAGGTAGCTGAAGCTTTCTTT
TRBJ1-5 | few | TRBD1 | TRBV5-1 | CASSSGTGNSNQPQHF | TGCGCCAGCAGCTCTGGGACAGGGAATAGCAATCAGCCCCAGCATTTT
TRBJ2-3 | NA | TRBD1 | TRBV18 | CASSPRQGISADTQYF | TGTGCCAGCTCGCCTCGACAGGGCATCTCCGCAGATACGCAGTATTTT
TRBJ2-5 | NA | NA | TRBV10-3 | CAISESQGGETQYF | TGTGCCATCAGTGAGAGTCAGGGGGGAGAGACCCAGTACTTC
TRBJ1-2 | NA | TRBD1 | TRBV19 | CASSLTGGTLGYTF | TGTGCCAGTAGCCTTACAGGGGGAACTCTCGGCTACACCTTC
TRBJ1-2 | once | NA | TRBV7-8 | CASSRNREYGYTF | TGTGCCAGCAGCCGCAACAGGGAGTATGGCTACACCTTC
TRBJ1-2 | NA | TRBD1 | TRBV6-2/TRBV6-3 | CASSRQGANYGYTF | TGTGCCAGCAGTCGACAGGGGGCTAACTATGGCTACACCTTC
TRBJ2-7 | once | NA | TRBV29-1 | CSVAGSYEQYF | TGCAGCGTCGCCGGGTCCTACGAGCAGTACTTC
TRBJ1-2 | NA | NA | TRBV7-2 | CASSPDRTYGYTF | TGTGCCAGCAGCCCGGACAGAACTTATGGCTACACCTTC
TRBJ2-2 | NA | TRBD1 | TRBV7-8 | CASRPLRGPTGELFF | TGTGCCAGCAGACCCCTGAGGGGGCCCACCGGGGAGCTGTTTTTT
TRBJ1-4 | NA | TRBD1 | TRBV7-8 | CASSRDRGHEKLFF | TGTGCCAGCAGCCGGGACAGGGGGCATGAAAAACTGTTTTTT
TRBJ2-1 | few | NA | TRBV12-3/TRBV12-4 | CASSFLGQSQFF | TGTGCCAGCAGTTTTCTCGGACAATCGCAGTTCTTC
TRBJ1-5 | NA | TRBD1 | TRBV15 | CANSGTGWQPQHF | TGTGCCAACTCCGGGACAGGTTGGCAGCCCCAGCATTTT
TRBJ1-1 | NA | NA | TRBV19 | CASRAPTEAFF | TGTGCCAGTAGGGCACCCACTGAAGCTTTCTTT
TRBJ1-2 | NA | NA | TRBV3-1/TRBV3-2 | CASSQSGYYGYTF | TGTGCCAGCAGCCAATCCGGTTACTATGGCTACACCTTC
TRBJ2-7 | NA | NA | TRBV29-1 | CSVEARDSPYEQYF | TGCAGCGTTGAGGCCAGGGATTCCCCCTACGAGCAGTACTTC
TRBJ1-2 | few | NA | TRBV5-1 | CASSLVSDYGYTF | TGCGCCAGCAGCTTGGTGAGCGACTATGGCTACACCTTC
TRBJ1-1 | NA | TRBD1 | TRBV5-1 | CASSLGDRGSEAFF | TGCGCCAGCAGCTTGGGGGACAGGGGCTCTGAAGCTTTCTTT
TRBJ1-5 | once | TRBD1 | TRBV18 | CASSPKIGDSQPQHF | TGTGCCAGCTCACCCAAAATAGGGGACAGTCAGCCCCAGCATTTT
TRBJ1-6 | NA | NA | TRBV19 | CASSMTENSPLHF | TGTGCCAGTAGTATGACAGAAAATTCACCCCTCCACTTT
TRBJ1-4 | NA | TRBD1 | TRBV18 | CASATGTDEKLFF | TGTGCCAGCGCCACCGGGACAGATGAAAAACTGTTTTTT
TRBJ1-2 | NA | TRBD1 | TRBV3-1/TRBV3-2 | CASSQDGQGLYGYTF | TGTGCCAGCAGCCAAGATGGACAGGGATTATATGGCTACACCTTC
TRBJ2-7 | few | NA | TRBV2 | CASSRVYEQYF | TGTGCCAGCAGTAGAGTCTACGAGCAGTACTTC
TRBJ1-1 | NA | NA | TRBV29-1 | CSVVPTGGGEAFF | TGCAGCGTTGTACCGACAGGCGGCGGTGAAGCTTTCTTT
TRBJ1-6 | few | NA | TRBV10-3 | CAISQDSNNSPLHF | TGTGCCATCAGCCAGGACAGTAATAATTCACCCCTCCACTTT
TRBJ2-6 | NA | NA | TRBV30 | CAWSVRGGVPGANVLTF | TGTGCCTGGAGTGTACGGGGCGGGGTGCCTGGGGCCAACGTCCTGACTTTC
TRBJ1-5 | NA | NA | TRBV6-1 | CASSEAGGANSNQPQHF | TGTGCCAGCAGTGAAGCGGGGGGGGCGAACTCTAATCAGCCCCAGCATTTT
TRBJ1-2 | NA | NA | TRBV5-4 | CASSFGGGYGYTF | TGTGCCAGCAGCTTTGGGGGCGGCTATGGCTACACCTTC
TRBJ1-1 | once | NA | TRBV19 | CASRSLEITEAFF | TGTGCCAGTAGATCCCTAGAGATCACTGAAGCTTTCTTT
TRBJ1-5 | once | TRBD1 | TRBV19 | CASTASGTAIYQPQHF | TGTGCCAGTACCGCGTCCGGGACAGCGATTTATCAGCCCCAGCATTTT
TRBJ1-2 | NA | TRBD1 | TRBV12-5 | CASGETGDGYTF | TGTGCTAGTGGAGAGACAGGGGATGGCTACACCTTC
TRBJ1-2 | NA | TRBD1 | TRBV4-3 | CASSQDWDREGGYTF | TGCGCCAGCAGCCAAGACTGGGACAGGGAGGGTGGCTACACCTTC
TRBJ1-2 | NA | NA | TRBV27 | CASSPGGGYGYGYTF | TGTGCCAGCAGTCCCGGGGGGGGGTATGGGTATGGCTACACCTTC
TRBJ1-5 | NA | NA | TRBV25-1 | CASSEAGSNQPQHF | TGTGCCAGCAGTGAGGCAGGGAGCAATCAGCCCCAGCATTTT
TRBJ1-1 | NA | NA | TRBV6-1 | CASSDMGQVNTEAFF | TGTGCCAGCAGTGACATGGGACAAGTGAACACTGAAGCTTTCTTT
TRBJ1-4 | NA | NA | TRBV7-2 | CASSSRPLRASNEKLFF | TGTGCCAGCAGCTCCCGACCCCTCAGGGCCTCTAATGAAAAACTGTTTTTT
TRBJ2-7 | NA | NA | TRBV4-1 | CASSQDQAPGEQYF | TGCGCCAGCAGCCAAGATCAGGCCCCAGGGGAGCAGTACTTC
TRBJ1-2 | once | TRBD1 | TRBV11-2 | CASSGTGAGGGYGYTF | TGTGCCAGCAGCGGTACAGGGGCGGGAGGTGGCTATGGCTACACCTTC
TRBJ1-3 | NA | NA | TRBV2 | CASSEALPGHSGNTIYF | TGTGCCAGCAGTGAAGCGCTTCCAGGGCACTCTGGAAACACCATATATTTT
TRBJ1-3 | NA | NA | TRBV27 | CASSYRAGNTIYF | TGTGCCAGCAGTTACAGGGCTGGAAACACCATATATTTT
TRBJ1-5 | NA | NA | TRBV30 | CAWSIGRGNQPQHF | TGTGCCTGGAGTATTGGTCGGGGCAATCAGCCCCAGCATTTT
TRBJ1-1 | NA | TRBD1 | TRBV29-1 | CSGHRGAANTEAFF | TGCAGCGGTCACAGGGGGGCAGCGAACACTGAAGCTTTCTTT
TRBJ2-1 | NA | TRBD1 | TRBV5-1 | CASSLRGQGNNEQFF | TGCGCCAGCAGCTTGCGAGGACAGGGGAACAATGAGCAGTTCTTC
TRBJ1-2 | NA | NA | TRBV24-1 | CATRGGVRLGYGYTF | TGTGCCACCAGGGGGGGGGTCCGACTGGGCTATGGCTACACCTTC
TRBJ1-6 | NA | TRBD1 | TRBV5-8 | CASSLVGTVMSSYNSPLHF | TGTGCCAGCAGCTTGGTGGGGACAGTGATGAGCTCCTATAATTCACCCCTCCACTTT
TRBJ2-1 | NA | NA | TRBV9 | CATSFTGGTEQFF | TGTGCCACGTCATTCACCGGAGGGACTGAGCAGTTCTTC
TRBJ1-6 | NA | TRBD1 | TRBV19 | CASSIASVLQGRAGDSPLHF | TGTGCCAGTAGTATAGCCTCGGTACTACAGGGGCGAGCCGGGGATTCACCCCTCCACTTT
TRBJ1-5 | NA | NA | TRBV5-1 | CASSPGRGIGNQPQHF | TGCGCCAGCAGCCCTGGTAGGGGGATCGGAAATCAGCCCCAGCATTTT
TRBJ2-7 | many | NA | TRBV27 | CASSLSTASYEQYF | TGTGCCAGCAGTTTATCAACAGCCTCCTACGAGCAGTACTTC
TRBJ1-6 | NA | NA | TRBV27 | CASSYTGNSYNSPLHF | TGTGCCAGCAGTTACACAGGGAACTCCTATAATTCACCCCTCCACTTT